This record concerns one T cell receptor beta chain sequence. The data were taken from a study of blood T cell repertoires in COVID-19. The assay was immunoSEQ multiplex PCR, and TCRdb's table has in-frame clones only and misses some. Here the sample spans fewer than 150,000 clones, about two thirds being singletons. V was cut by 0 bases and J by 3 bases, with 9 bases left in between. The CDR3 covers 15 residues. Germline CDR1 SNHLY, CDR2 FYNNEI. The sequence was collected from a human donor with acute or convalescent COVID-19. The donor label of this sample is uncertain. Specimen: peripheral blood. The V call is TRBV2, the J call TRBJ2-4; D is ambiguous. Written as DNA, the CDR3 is TGTGCCAGCAGTGAAGCGGCGCTAGGCAAAAACATTCAGTACTTC. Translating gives CASSEAALGKNIQYF.